The 9 T cell receptor beta chains below all came from one sample that was sequenced in a study of regulatory T cells in long-lasting Graves disease. Time point reported: newly diagnosed GD, antithyroid drugs for less than 3 months. The TCR library was made from RNA that had been extracted from PBMCs in TRIzol. Arm-PCR of CDR3 regions with iRepertoire HTBI primers generated TCR beta libraries. TCRdb recomputed calls from the multiplex PCR reads with MiXCR, one row per CDR3 protein. The table has 560,000 or so distinct CDR3 sequences, 15% to 20% seen once; the top ten hold approximately 12%. This sample also belongs to another study, concerning T cells in Graves' hyperthyroidism and ophthalmopathy.

This sample comprised peripheral blood mononuclear cells (PBMCs), obtained at new diagnosis, from a patient treated with antithyroid drugs. The receptors were sampled from a man aged 18 to 30 with Graves disease.

This clonotype was seen repeatedly, ten times or more. V and J are TRBV11-2 and TRBJ2-2; D unclear. V dropped 7 bases and J dropped 8 bases, with 14 bases sitting between them. There are 13 residues in the CDR3. Per the germline V gene, CDR1 is SGHAT and CDR2 is FQNNGV. CDR3 bases: TGTGCCAGCACCCCCCTCAGAGATGGGGAGCTGTTTTTT. Translated, it gives CASTPLRDGELFF.

This clonotype was seen ten or more times. The CDR3 region has the DNA TGCAGTGCCTCCTACGTCGCGGGAATCATCTACGAGCAGTACTTC. Its translation is CSASYVAGIIYEQYF. V usage is TRBV20-1 and J usage is TRBJ2-7; D may be TRBD2 (6 bases). The V gene's germline CDR1 is DFQATT and CDR2 SNEGSKA (reference sequence). The CDR3 consists of 15 residues. With 6 bases removed from V and 3 bases from J, the gap between germline ends came to 21 bases.

This clonotype was recorded at least ten times. This chain links TRBV18 with TRBJ2-3; 10 nucleotides agree with TRBD2. CDR1 is KGHSH, CDR2 LQKENI, per germline. The trim removed 5 bases at V and 1 base at J, leaving 3 bases unmatched. The CDR3 runs to 15 residues. The CDR3 coding sequence is TGTGCCAGCTCAACTAGCGGGAAAGGCACAGATACGCAGTATTTT. It translates to CASSTSGKGTDTQYF.

This clonotype occurred many times. The chain combines TRBV12-3 or TRBV12-4 with TRBJ1-4, with 7 bases lining up with TRBD1. The length of the CDR3 is 14 residues. The trim removed 6 bases at V and 6 bases at J, leaving 7 bases unmatched. The CDR3 DNA reads TGTGCCAGCAGGAAACAGGGGTCTGATGAAAAACTGTTTTTT. Translating gives CASRKQGSDEKLFF.

This clonotype was observed at least ten times. This rearrangement joins TRBV28 to TRBJ2-4; D is possibly TRBD2 (7 bases). Trimming took 5 bases from V and 2 from J, leaving 13 bases between them. CDR3 length: 15 amino acids. Germline V gene sequence: CDR1 MDHEN, CDR2 SYDVKM. CDR3: CASSQPGGTKNIQYF. CDR3 in DNA: TGTGCCAGCAGTCAACCGGGGGGCACCAAAAACATTCAGTACTTC.

This clonotype has a count of ten or more. This CDR3 is CATSSDRAGGTEAFF. CDR3 nucleotides: TGTGCCACCAGCAGCGACAGGGCGGGAGGCACTGAAGCTTTCTTT. The chain joins TRBV15 to TRBJ1-1; the match to TRBD1 covers 7 bases. Per germline, CDR1 LNHNV and CDR2 YYDKDF (reference sequence). The CDR3 consists of 15 residues. The ends lost 3 bases at V and 4 bases at J; junction bases unmatched: 8.

This clonotype was observed many times. The chain joins TRBV7-2 to TRBJ1-1, with D possibly TRBD1 on 5 matching bases. V lost 5 bases to trimming and J lost 1 base, with 20 bases between them. This CDR3 comprises 17 residues. CDR1 SGHTA and CDR2 FQGNSA come from the germline V gene. In DNA form, the CDR3 reads TGTGCCAGCAGCCCCGGGACGGGGCGCGGCGGGAACACTGAAGCTTTCTTT. It encodes CASSPGTGRGGNTEAFF.

There are many counts of this clonotype. For the CDR3, the DNA is TGTGCCAGCAGCTTGGCCAGCGCGGGACAGAACACTGAAGCTTTCTTT. Protein sequence: CASSLASAGQNTEAFF. The chain carries TRBV5-8 and TRBJ1-1, with D tentatively TRBD1 (6 bases). The germline gives CDR1 SGHTS, CDR2 YDEGEE. The CDR3 totals 16 residues. The V and J ends lost 0 bases and 1 base respectively, with 13 bases between them.

There are a few counts of this clonotype. The chain combines TRBV5-1 with TRBJ2-2; D uncertain. Germline CDR1 and CDR2: SGHRS and YFSETQ. Between the trimmed V and J ends, which lost 0 bases and 6 bases, there was a span of 6 bases. This CDR3 is 13 amino acids long. This CDR3 reads CASSLVSAGELFF. The CDR3 DNA is TGCGCCAGCAGCTTGGTATCTGCCGGGGAGCTGTTTTTT.